The 14 T cell receptor beta chains reported below all come from one sample, sequenced in a study of T cells after yellow fever vaccination. TCRdb passed the 5' RACE reads through MiXCR, listing each CDR3 protein once. The data show some 600,000 distinct CDR3 sequences, about 15% seen once. Sequencing was performed on PBMCs, taken about 5 days after the first yellow fever vaccination. The receptor set was obtained from a man aged 18 to 29 who received the YFV17D yellow fever vaccine.

The table lists this clonotype with a few counts. The chain links TRBV12-3 or TRBV12-4 to TRBJ2-3, with TRBD2 matching over 12 bases. This CDR3 region has 17 residues. V dropped 3 bases and J dropped 5; count of bases not matched to a gene: 9. CDR3 sequence (DNA): TGTGCCAGCAGTTTGGGCTCCCTAGCGGGGGGGCGAGATACGCAGTATTTT. Translating gives CASSLGSLAGGRDTQYF.

The chain employs TRBV5-1 and TRBJ1-6; unclear D gene. Germline assignment: CDR1 SGHRS and CDR2 YFSETQ. Trimming cost V 3 bases and J 9 bases, with 16 bases left between them. The CDR3 is made up of 15 amino acids. The CDR3 spells CASSSRTGGSSPLHF. Here the CDR3 DNA reads TGCGCCAGCAGCTCCCGGACGGGAGGGAGTTCACCCCTCCACTTT.

This clonotype turned up a few times. The V gene is TRBV29-1, the J gene TRBJ1-3, with D unclear. The germline gives CDR1 SQVTM, CDR2 ANQGSEA. The CDR3 has 12 residues. Trimming cost V 7 bases and J 0 bases, with 7 bases left between them. CDR3: CSAQSSGNTIYF. The DNA of the CDR3 is TGCAGCGCACAGAGCTCTGGAAACACCATATATTTT.

J is TRBJ1-4 and V is TRBV5-1; D is unresolved. Germline CDR1 SGHRS, CDR2 YFSETQ. The V gene lost 2 bases and the J gene lost 0 bases, with 11 bases spanning the gap. The CDR3 spans 16 residues. The CDR3 nucleotides are TGCGCCAGCAGCTTAGGGTCCGGGGCAACTAATGAAAAACTGTTTTTT. This translates into CASSLGSGATNEKLFF.

This clonotype was observed a handful of times. The chain couples TRBV18 to TRBJ2-7; D gene uncertain. This CDR3 comprises 13 residues. The V and J ends lost 1 base and 5 bases respectively, with 9 bases between them. Looked up from germline, CDR1 is KGHSH and CDR2 is LQKENI. The CDR3 region is CASSPQRKDEQYV. Here the CDR3 DNA reads TGTGCCAGCTCACCACAGCGTAAGGACGAGCAGTACGTC.

This clonotype was detected a few times. The J gene is TRBJ2-3, the V gene TRBV5-6, with 8 positions matching TRBD1. This CDR3 comprises 15 residues. The ends lost 4 bases at V and 2 bases at J; junction bases unmatched: 6. Germline CDR1 SGHDT, CDR2 YYEEEE. The CDR3 spells CASSQTGDVTDTQYF. Written as DNA, the CDR3 is TGTGCCAGCAGCCAGACAGGGGATGTCACAGATACGCAGTATTTT.

Only a few counts were recorded for this clonotype. The CDR3 DNA sequence: TGTGCCAGCAGCATCAACCGGCGCAATGAGCAGTTCTTC. It specifies CASSINRRNEQFF. The V gene is TRBV14, the J gene TRBJ2-1; D call uncertain. Trimming stripped 5 bases from V and 6 bases from J, with 11 bases between. Germline V CDR1 and CDR2: SGHDN, FVKESK. The CDR3 totals 13 residues.

This clonotype has a handful of counts. The J gene is TRBJ1-5, the V gene TRBV6-1, with D possibly TRBD1 on 6 matching bases. The V gene's germline CDR1 is MNHNS and CDR2 SASEGT. V was pared by 11 bases and J by 6 bases, with 20 bases between. The CDR3 length is 14 residues. The DNA of the CDR3 is TGTGCCGCAGGGGAACAGGGTGCCCGTCAGCCCCAGCATTTT. Protein product: CAAGEQGARQPQHF.

This rearrangement joins TRBV11-2 to TRBJ2-1; TRBD2 matches at 14 bases. Germline loops: CDR1 SGHAT, CDR2 FQNNGV. The CDR3 length is 18 residues. Germline trimming cut 3 bases from V and 6 bases from J; bases unmatched to any gene: 10. The CDR3 DNA reads TGTGCCAGCAGCTTCGAAAACAGAGGACTAGCGGGGGGCAATGAGCAGTTCTTC. This codes for CASSFENRGLAGGNEQFF.

J is TRBJ2-3 and V is TRBV5-5; 12 positions agree with TRBD2. Germline CDR1 SGHKS, CDR2 YYEKEE (reference sequence). This CDR3 region has 18 residues. The trim removed 3 bases at V and 6 bases at J, leaving 14 bases unmatched. This CDR3 reads CASSYRAASGGAFDTQYF. In DNA form, the CDR3 reads TGTGCCAGCAGCTACCGTGCCGCTAGCGGGGGGGCCTTTGATACGCAGTATTTT.

This clonotype showed up just a few times. This chain joins TRBV12-3 or TRBV12-4 and TRBJ2-1; 8 positions match TRBD1. V dropped 3 bases and J dropped 5; count of bases not matched to a gene: 9. This CDR3 has 16 amino acids. The DNA for the CDR3 is TGTGCCAGCAGTTTCCCGGGACAGGTCGCGGACAATGAGCAGTTCTTC. Its translation is CASSFPGQVADNEQFF.

This clonotype was counted between two and nine times. The J gene is TRBJ1-1, the V gene TRBV5-1; D is unclear. V was cut by 4 bases and J by 6 bases, with 22 bases left in between. In germline, CDR1 is SGHRS, CDR2 YFSETQ. The CDR3 is 16 residues long. CDR3 loop: CASSLEVAGSRPEAFF. The CDR3 DNA is TGCGCCAGCAGCCTCGAGGTAGCAGGATCTAGACCTGAAGCTTTCTTT.

This clonotype was counted a few times. This chain uses TRBV20-1 with TRBJ2-2; the D gene is possibly TRBD2 (5 bases). CDR3 size: 13 residues. In germline, CDR1 is DFQATT, CDR2 SNEGSKA (reference sequence). V dropped 0 bases and J dropped 7 bases, with 9 bases sitting between them. The DNA of the CDR3 is TGCAGTGCTAGAGAGGAGGTGGGCGGGGAGCTGTTTTTT. Its protein is CSAREEVGGELFF.

This clonotype was detected ten times or more. This rearrangement joins TRBV5-5 to TRBJ2-3, with D maybe TRBD2 (6 bases). Deletions cut 4 bases from V and 1 base from J, with 16 bases between. There are 16 residues in the CDR3. The V gene's germline CDR1 is SGHKS and CDR2 YYEKEE (reference sequence). CDR3: CASSLSPASGTDTQYF. The CDR3 DNA follows: TGTGCCAGCAGCCTCTCCCCCGCTAGCGGCACAGATACGCAGTATTTT.